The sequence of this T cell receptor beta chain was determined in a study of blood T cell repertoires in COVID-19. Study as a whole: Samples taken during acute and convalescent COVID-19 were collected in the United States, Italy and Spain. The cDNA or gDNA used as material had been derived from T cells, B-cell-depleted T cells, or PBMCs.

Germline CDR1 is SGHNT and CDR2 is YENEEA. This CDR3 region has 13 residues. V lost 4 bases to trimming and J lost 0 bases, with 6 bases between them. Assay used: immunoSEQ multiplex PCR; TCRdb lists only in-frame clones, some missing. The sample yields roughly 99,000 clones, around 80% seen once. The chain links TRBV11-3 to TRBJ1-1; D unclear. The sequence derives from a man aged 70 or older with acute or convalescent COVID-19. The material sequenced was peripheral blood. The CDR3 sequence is CASSSHLNTEAFF. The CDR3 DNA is TGTGCCAGCAGCTCACATTTGAACACTGAAGCTTTCTTT.